This T cell receptor beta chain came from a study of radiotherapy plus CTLA-4 blockade in lung cancer. Profiling relied on immunoSEQ multiplex PCR, and the TCRdb table lists in-frame clones only, not all of them. The profile covers fewer than 90,000 clones, with 83% appearing a single time and 0.82% taken by the ten largest. Points from the study as a whole: After treatment with radiotherapy plus ipilimumab, TCR clones that came from the tumor expanded in blood.

Trimming left V 0 bases short and J 3 bases short, with 6 bases between. Looked up from germline, CDR1 is SNHLY and CDR2 is FYNNEI. The CDR3 has 15 residues. On this clone itself: Antigen: not known.

The material was peripheral blood, obtained from a patient treated with radiotherapy plus ipilimumab. This TCR derives from a human donor with non-small cell lung cancer who had stable disease on radiotherapy plus ipilimumab. The V and J genes are TRBV2 and TRBJ1-6, with D maybe TRBD1 (6 bases). For the CDR3, the DNA is TGTGCCAGCAGTGAAGCAGGGGGCTATAATTCACCCCTCCACTTT. The encoded protein is CASSEAGGYNSPLHF. The entire variable domain, with the rest obtained from reference TRBV2 and TRBJ1-6, is as follows: EPEVTQTPSHQVTQMGQEVILRCVPISNHLYFYWYRQILGQKVEFLVSFYNNEISEKSEIFDDQFSVERPDGSNFTLKIRSTKLEDSAMYFCASSEAGGYNSPLHFGNGTRLTVT.